The 8 T cell receptor beta chains below all came from one sample that was sequenced in a study of identical twins. TCRdb reprocessed the 5' RACE reads with MiXCR, giving one entry per CDR3 protein. This sample has roughly 1.6 million distinct CDR3 sequences, with around 33% found just once. The sample consisted of cord blood. The receptor set was obtained from a newborn girl in good health.

In its sample, this clonotype was seen many times. The chain links TRBV3-1 to TRBJ2-5, with TRBD2 identical over 11 bases. The V gene's germline CDR1 is LGHDT and CDR2 YNNKEL (reference sequence). This CDR3 has 21 amino acids. V shed 0 bases and J 0 bases; nucleotides not matched to a gene: 15. CDR3 protein: CASSQDLPWTSGSNYQETQYF. CDR3 in DNA: TGTGCCAGCAGCCAAGATCTCCCCTGGACTAGCGGGTCGAACTACCAAGAGACCCAGTACTTC.

The gene calls are TRBV29-1 and TRBJ2-3, with 11 bases lining up with TRBD2. Germline loops: CDR1 SQVTM, CDR2 ANQGSEA. The CDR3 consists of 17 residues. Trimming removed 8 bases from V and 5 bases from J; junction bases left unmatched: 18. The DNA of the CDR3 is TGCAGCCTATCAAGGCTACTAGCGGGAGCCAGCCGAGATACGCAGTATTTT. This codes for CSLSRLLAGASRDTQYF.

This clonotype was detected only a few times. The chain has TRBV20-1 and TRBJ2-3, with D possibly matching TRBD1 (5 bases). This CDR3 is built from 16 residues. V was clipped by 6 bases and J by 0 bases, with 19 bases between them. Germline V lookup: CDR1 DFQATT, CDR2 SNEGSKA (reference sequence). The CDR3 is CSADKLGQASTDTQYF. CDR3 coding DNA: TGCAGTGCGGACAAACTGGGGCAGGCCAGCACAGATACGCAGTATTTT.

This clonotype has just a few counts. V and J are TRBV13 and TRBJ2-5; 9 bases line up with TRBD2. V lost 5 bases and J lost 0; bases outside the gene matches: 7. Germline CDR1 PRHDT, CDR2 FYEKMQ (reference sequence). The CDR3 spans 16 residues. CDR3 sequence (DNA): TGTGCCAGCAGCGAGGGAAGCGGGAGGAACCAAGAGACCCAGTACTTC. Amino acids: CASSEGSGRNQETQYF.

In the case of this clonotype: A read error may account for a junction end that differs from germline. The chain combines TRBV4-1 with TRBJ1-2; TRBD1 matches at 7 bases. Germline V gives CDR1 MGHRA, CDR2 YSYEKL. This CDR3 region has 16 residues. The CDR3 sequence is CASSQDTGTANYDYTF. CDR3 sequence (DNA): TGCGCCAGCAGCCAAGATACGGGGACAGCTAACTATGACTACACCTTC.

The chain uses TRBV28 and TRBJ1-2; perhaps TRBD1 as D (6 bases). V gave up 5 bases and J gave up 3 bases, with 16 bases separating them. The germline V gene has CDR1 MDHEN and CDR2 SYDVKM. The CDR3 extends over 15 amino acids. Here the CDR3 reads CASSTNRAPDYGYTF. CDR3 nucleotides: TGTGCCAGCAGTACAAACAGGGCTCCTGACTATGGCTACACCTTC.

This clonotype was detected many times. The rearrangement links TRBV12-3 or TRBV12-4 to TRBJ2-7; no clear D. This CDR3 has 13 amino acids. V shed 3 bases and J shed 4 bases, with 10 bases lying between them. In DNA, the CDR3 is TGTGCCAGCAGTTTTTCCAGGCTGTACGAGCAGTACTTC. Translation gives CASSFSRLYEQYF.

This clonotype was counted only a few times. This chain joins TRBV9 and TRBJ2-5; TRBD2 agrees at 7 bases. The junction had 7 bases not matched to a gene; V was cut back by 0 bases and J by 2 bases. Per the germline V gene, CDR1 is SGDLS and CDR2 is YYNGEE. The CDR3 has 16 residues. CDR3: CASSVGGAGLQETQYF. The CDR3 DNA sequence: TGTGCCAGCAGCGTAGGGGGAGCGGGGTTACAAGAGACCCAGTACTTC.